Presented here are 23 T cell receptor beta chains from one specimen sequenced in a study of blood T cell repertoires in COVID-19. Produced via immunoSEQ multiplex PCR; TCRdb's table is partial and in-frame only. This sample has around 320,000 clones, with roughly 90% found just once. Sequencing was done on a sample of PBMCs or T cells enriched from blood (not recorded which). These receptors were taken from a woman between 45 and 60 years old who had been exposed to COVID-19.

This clone was recorded only once. This sequence joins TRBV13 and TRBJ1-6; D perhaps matches TRBD1 (5 bases). Germline V gives CDR1 PRHDT, CDR2 FYEKMQ (reference sequence). The CDR3 is 16 amino acids. V was cut by 0 bases and J by 3 bases, with 9 bases left in between. CDR3 bases: TGTGCCAGCAGCTTAGGCCAGGGAGGCTATAATTCACCCCTCCACTTT. Amino acids: CASSLGQGGYNSPLHF.

The chain carries TRBV6-5 and TRBJ1-2; D remains ambiguous. This CDR3 has 12 residues. The germline V gene encodes CDR1 MNHEY and CDR2 SVGAGI. The V end lost 6 bases, the J end lost 1 base, and 6 bases lay between the germline ends. The CDR3 protein is CASRTGNYGYTF. The CDR3 region has the DNA TGTGCCAGCAGGACGGGTAACTATGGCTACACCTTC.

The chain couples TRBV7-9 to TRBJ2-1; D is undetermined. The CDR3 is 13 residues long. Trimming removed 5 bases at V and 7 bases at J, with 12 bases between. In germline, CDR1 is SEHNR, CDR2 FQNEAQ (reference sequence). In DNA, the CDR3 is TGTGCCAGCAGCCCCGTGACGACAAATGAGCAGTTCTTC. Translating it yields CASSPVTTNEQFF.

The chain recombines TRBV2 with TRBJ2-3; 10 nucleotides align to TRBD2. The CDR3 consists of 16 residues. Germline V gives CDR1 SNHLY, CDR2 FYNNEI. With V trimmed by 7 bases and J by 1 base, 8 bases remained unmatched. The CDR3 bases are TGTGCCAGCACCCCTAGCGGGGGAACGGGCACAGATACGCAGTATTTT. This encodes CASTPSGGTGTDTQYF.

The chain combines TRBV4-2 with TRBJ2-1; 11 bases align to TRBD1. Per germline, CDR1 LGHNA and CDR2 YNFKEQ. The CDR3 has 15 amino acids. The V and J ends lost 2 bases and 6 bases, in that order; junction bases with no gene match: 3. The CDR3 sequence is CASSQRDRGGNEQFF. The CDR3, as DNA: TGTGCCAGCAGCCAAAGGGACAGGGGGGGCAATGAGCAGTTCTTC.

The genes are TRBV7-9 and TRBJ2-1, with D unresolved. CDR3 length: 14 residues. CDR1 and CDR2 from the germline V gene are SEHNR and FQNEAQ (reference sequence). V lost 1 base and J 9 bases, leaving 13 bases between the germline ends. CDR3 bases: TGTGCCAGCAGCTTAGATATTCGGGTGCTTGAGCAGTTCTTC. Translating it yields CASSLDIRVLEQFF.

The chain recombines TRBV5-6 with TRBJ2-5; tentative D call: TRBD1 (6 bases). This CDR3 spans 14 amino acids. Looked up from germline, CDR1 is SGHDT and CDR2 is YYEEEE. V was shortened by 4 bases and J by 2 bases, with 12 bases between the two germline ends. The CDR3 spells CASSRNGQQETQYF. CDR3 sequence (DNA): TGTGCCAGCAGCCGTAATGGACAGCAAGAGACCCAGTACTTC.

This sequence joins TRBV5-1 and TRBJ2-5; 9 positions match TRBD2. The CDR3 totals 13 residues. Trimming removed 7 bases from V and 5 bases from J; junction bases left unmatched: 6. Germline lookup yields CDR1 SGHRS and CDR2 YFSETQ. The CDR3 nucleotides are TGCGCCAGCCGCGGGGGGGCTGGGGAGACCCAGTACTTC. Its translation is CASRGGAGETQYF.

The chain carries TRBV2 and TRBJ1-6, with D possibly being TRBD1 (6 bases). Per the germline V gene, CDR1 is SNHLY and CDR2 is FYNNEI. V lost 1 base and J lost 9, with 19 bases in between. The CDR3 runs to 17 residues. CDR3 sequence: CASSEEATGRRGSPLHF. CDR3 nucleotides: TGTGCCAGCAGTGAAGAGGCGACAGGACGTCGTGGTTCACCCCTCCACTTT.

This clone was observed a single time. The chain couples TRBV6-5 to TRBJ2-3, with a weak D call TRBD1 (5 bases). The germline CDR1 and CDR2 sequences are MNHEY and SVGAGI. Trimming removed 2 bases at V and 3 bases at J, with 12 bases between. The CDR3 runs 15 residues. This CDR3 reads CASSYTRVGTDTQYF. Written as DNA, the CDR3 is TGTGCCAGCAGTTACACCAGGGTGGGGACAGATACGCAGTATTTT.

The rearrangement links TRBV19 to TRBJ1-5, with D possibly TRBD1 on 6 matching bases. The V end was cut by 3 bases, the J end by 7 bases, with 16 bases between. This CDR3 has 15 residues. CDR1 and CDR2 from the germline V gene are LNHDA and SQIVND (reference sequence). CDR3 sequence reads: CASSMFQGTMQPQHF. For the CDR3, the DNA is TGTGCCAGTAGTATGTTCCAGGGGACGATGCAGCCCCAGCATTTT.

This chain joins TRBV3-1 (or the pseudogene TRBV3-2) and TRBJ1-6; no clear D gene. From germline, CDR1 is LGHDT and CDR2 YNNKEL (reference sequence). The CDR3 loop spans 13 amino acids. V dropped 0 bases and J dropped 9 bases, with 6 bases sitting between them. The CDR3 DNA follows: TGTGCCAGCAGCCAAGAACTCGGTTCACCCCTCCACTTT. It specifies CASSQELGSPLHF.

The rearrangement joins TRBV5-5 to TRBJ1-1; D not certain. The CDR3 loop spans 13 amino acids. Between the trimmed V and J ends, which lost 0 bases and 1 base, there was a span of 4 bases. Looked up from germline, CDR1 is SGHKS and CDR2 is YYEKEE (reference sequence). CDR3 sequence: CASSLDRNTEAFF. The DNA for the CDR3 is TGTGCCAGCAGCTTGGACAGGAACACTGAAGCTTTCTTT. Supplemented by reference TRBV5-5 and TRBJ1-1, the full variable domain reads DAGVTQSPTHLIKTRGQQVTLRCSPISGHKSVSWYQQVLGQGPQFIFQYYEKEERGRGNFPDRFSARQFPNYSSELNVNALLLGDSALYLCASSLDRNTEAFFGQGTRLTVV.

Remarks on this clone: At one of its ends the junction is not consistent with the germline gene, which may arise from a read error. The chain joins TRBV7-7 to TRBJ2-3; D possibly corresponds to TRBD1 (7 bases). In germline, CDR1 is SSHAT, CDR2 FNYEAQ (reference sequence). The CDR3 has 14 residues. The CDR3 protein is CASSSRAGGDTQYF. In DNA, the CDR3 is TGTGCTAGCAGCTCTCGGGCAGGGGGGGATACGCAGTATTTT.

This chain connects TRBV6-1 to TRBJ2-3; 8 bases are a match to TRBD1. Trimming cost V 1 base and J 7 bases; bases outside gene matches: 4. The germline V gene encodes CDR1 MNHNS and CDR2 SASEGT. The CDR3 length is 14 residues. The CDR3 DNA reads as TGTGCCAGCAGTGAAGGGACAGGGAGATATACGCAGTATTTT. Residues: CASSEGTGRYTQYF.

The chain employs TRBV7-8 and TRBJ1-1; D ambiguous. Trimming took 1 base from V and 0 from J, leaving 18 bases between them. Germline V CDR1 and CDR2: SGHVS, FQNEAQ. The CDR3 runs to 18 residues. The CDR3 sequence is CASSLGAGERNLNTEAFF. The CDR3, as DNA: TGTGCCAGCAGCTTAGGAGCGGGCGAACGGAACCTGAACACTGAAGCTTTCTTT.

The CDR3 DNA is TGTGCCAGCAAAGCGGGGAGTGAGACCCAGTACTTC. Amino acids: CASKAGSETQYF. The chain is built from TRBV3-1 (or the pseudogene TRBV3-2) and TRBJ2-5, with 7 bases fitting TRBD2. This CDR3 region has 12 residues. The germline gives CDR1 LGHDT, CDR2 YNNKEL (reference sequence). The V segment lost 7 bases and the J segment 5 bases; nucleotides outside the gene matches: 4.

Written as DNA, the CDR3 is TGTGCCAGCAGCTTAGAGGGGCCCGGGGAGCTGTTTTTT. It is translated as CASSLEGPGELFF. This chain connects TRBV7-9 to TRBJ2-2, with D possibly being TRBD1 (5 bases). V dropped 1 base and J dropped 6 bases, with 6 bases sitting between them. Germline V gene lookup returns CDR1 SEHNR and CDR2 FQNEAQ (reference sequence). The CDR3 runs to 13 residues.

The chain links TRBV11-3 to TRBJ1-1; weak D call: TRBD1 (5 bases). CDR1 and CDR2 (germline): SGHNT, YENEEA. The V end lost 6 bases, the J end lost 8 bases, and 16 bases lay between the germline ends. The length of the CDR3 is 13 residues. In nucleotides, the CDR3 is TGTGCCAGCAGTGCTCGCGGACAAGTAGAAGCTTTCTTT. This gives the protein CASSARGQVEAFF.

V and J are TRBV9 and TRBJ2-2, with D tentatively TRBD2 (5 bases). In germline, CDR1 is SGDLS, CDR2 YYNGEE. V gave up 0 bases and J gave up 5 bases, with 8 bases separating them. The CDR3 contains 14 residues. CDR3 DNA sequence: TGTGCCAGCAGCGTAGCGGGGAAGACCGGGGAGCTGTTTTTT. This gives the protein CASSVAGKTGELFF.

The chain joins TRBV19 to TRBJ2-7; D remains ambiguous. Germline values: CDR1 LNHDA, CDR2 SQIVND (reference sequence). CDR3 size: 15 residues. The V and J ends lost 8 bases and 3 bases respectively, with 20 bases between them. As DNA, the CDR3 is TGTGCCAGTTCTACCTCGCTGAGTCTCGGCTACGAGCAGTACTTC. Protein: CASSTSLSLGYEQYF.

Here the CDR3 DNA reads TGTGCCAGCGGTCTCAGGGGGAATAACTATGGCTACACCTTC. Protein: CASGLRGNNYGYTF. The rearrangement uses TRBV28 and TRBJ1-2, with TRBD1 identical over 7 bases. V was pared by 8 bases and J by 1 base, with 7 bases of the junction left unmatched. CDR3 size: 14 residues. The germline CDR1 and CDR2 sequences are MDHEN and SYDVKM.

The CDR3 loop is CASSRGQGADGYTF. In DNA, the CDR3 is TGTGCCAGCAGTCGAGGACAGGGGGCCGATGGCTACACCTTC. The chain combines TRBV27 with TRBJ1-2; 11 bases are shared with TRBD1. In germline, CDR1 is MNHEY, CDR2 SMNVEV (reference sequence). The CDR3 extends over 14 amino acids. V lost 5 bases and J lost 6; bases outside the gene matches: 5.